A selection of T cell receptor beta chains follows, all from one sample in a study of shared T cell receptors in the human thymus. Assay used: immunoSEQ multiplex PCR; TCRdb lists only in-frame clones, some missing. The repertoire holds more than 300,000 clones, with roughly 94% as singletons. The sequenced sample consisted of thymocytes. These receptors originate from a human donor. Both conserved end residues are part of each CDR3. A D gene is named only where the DNA matches it firmly. Part of the rows lack a size; the others show once, few, many or a class for expanded clones.

d_call,j_call,clone_size,v_call,cdr3_aa,cdr3_nt
.,TRBJ2-7,.,TRBV7-2,CASSLSQVRYEQYF,TGTGCCAGCAGTCTATCGCAAGTTCGATACGAGCAGTACTTC
TRBD1,TRBJ2-1,.,TRBV11-2,CASSLATGDNEQFF,TGTGCCAGCAGCTTAGCGACAGGGGACAATGAGCAGTTCTTC
.,TRBJ2-1,.,TRBV15,CATSRDSLTGAVSNEQFF,TGTGCCACCAGCAGAGATTCCCTTACGGGGGCGGTTTCGAATGAGCAGTTCTTC
TRBD1,TRBJ1-2,.,TRBV12-5,CASGRMGTGSTF,TGTGCTAGTGGTCGTATGGGGACAGGGTCTACCTTC
.,TRBJ1-1,few,TRBV27,CASSLDLDAEAFF,TGTGCCAGCAGTTTAGATCTGGACGCTGAAGCTTTCTTT
.,TRBJ2-7,.,TRBV15,CATSRGGNTLSSYEQYF,TGTGCCACCAGCAGGGGCGGGAATACTCTGAGCTCCTACGAGCAGTACTTC
.,TRBJ2-3,.,TRBV27,CASSLSGPSTDPQYF,TGTGCCAGCAGTTTATCGGGCCCTAGCACAGATCCGCAGTATTTT
.,TRBJ2-1,.,TRBV14,CASRDYYNEQFF,TGTGCCAGCAGAGACTACTACAATGAGCAGTTCTTC
.,TRBJ2-3,once,TRBV12-2,CASRLAEREASTSTDTQYF,TGTGCAAGTCGCTTAGCGGAGCGGGAGGCCTCCACTAGCACAGATACGCAGTATTTT
TRBD1,TRBJ2-1,.,TRBV6-4,CASSLGGPSYNEQFF,TGTGCCAGCAGTCTAGGGGGCCCTTCCTACAATGAGCAGTTCTTC
.,TRBJ2-5,.,TRBV29-1,CSVEDSPQETQYF,TGCAGCGTTGAAGATTCGCCGCAAGAGACCCAGTACTTC
TRBD2,TRBJ2-7,once,TRBV5-5,CASSRQEKAGHYEQYF,TGTGCCAGCAGCCGCCAAGAGAAAGCGGGGCACTACGAGCAGTACTTC
TRBD1,TRBJ2-3,.,TRBV5-6,CASSFPGQGSPDTQYF,TGTGCCAGCAGTTTTCCGGGACAGGGTTCGCCAGATACGCAGTATTTT
TRBD2,TRBJ2-7,.,TRBV7-2,CASSLPSGDDWGYEQYF,TGTGCCAGCAGCTTACCTAGCGGAGATGATTGGGGTTACGAGCAGTACTTC
TRBD1,TRBJ2-2,.,TRBV6-1,CASSENNGTGETGELFF,TGTGCCAGCAGTGAAAACAATGGGACAGGGGAAACCGGGGAGCTGTTTTTT
.,TRBJ1-4,.,TRBV27,CASRGAEALKLFF,TGTGCCTCCCGCGGGGCTGAGGCCCTCAAACTGTTTTTT
TRBD2,TRBJ2-1,.,TRBV14,CASRPRATSGRPDPDNEQFF,TGTGCCAGCAGGCCAAGAGCTACTAGCGGAAGACCTGACCCCGACAATGAGCAGTTCTTC
TRBD1,TRBJ1-2,.,TRBV9,CASSPQSGGNYGYTF,TGTGCCAGCAGCCCCCAATCAGGGGGTAACTATGGCTACACCTTC
.,TRBJ2-7,.,TRBV4-1,CASSQDKGERKPYEQYF,TGCGCCAGCAGCCAAGATAAGGGGGAGAGGAAACCCTACGAGCAGTACTTC
TRBD1,TRBJ2-2,.,TRBV18,CASSPPDRANTGELFF,TGTGCCAGCTCACCTCCCGACAGGGCGAACACCGGGGAGCTGTTTTTT
TRBD2,TRBJ2-1,.,TRBV4-2,CASSQSGLAGVYEQFF,TGTGCCAGCAGCCAATCAGGACTAGCGGGAGTTTATGAGCAGTTCTTC
TRBD1,TRBJ2-7,.,TRBV6-1,CASSESEQGASYEQYF,TGTGCCAGCAGTGAAAGTGAACAGGGGGCTTCCTACGAGCAGTACTTC
.,TRBJ2-1,.,TRBV6-5,CASSYLAESSYNEQFF,TGTGCCAGCAGTTACTTAGCGGAAAGCTCCTACAATGAGCAGTTCTTC
TRBD2,TRBJ2-1,.,TRBV19,CASSRLAGEDNEQFF,TGTGCCAGTAGCCGATTAGCGGGAGAGGACAATGAGCAGTTCTTC
.,TRBJ1-2,.,TRBV14,CASSQGQELYGYTF,TGTGCCAGCAGCCAAGGACAGGAACTCTATGGCTACACCTTC
.,TRBJ2-3,.,TRBV29-1,CSVGRLWAEATDTQYF,TGCAGCGTAGGACGCCTCTGGGCGGAGGCAACAGATACGCAGTATTTT
.,TRBJ2-5,.,TRBV28,CASDQGRETQYF,TGTGCCAGCGACCAGGGTCGAGAGACCCAGTACTTC
TRBD1,TRBJ2-6,.,TRBV19,CASTKSPGQEAPYAGANVLTF,TGTGCCAGTACCAAGAGCCCCGGACAGGAGGCCCCTTATGCTGGGGCCAACGTCCTGACTTTC
.,TRBJ2-3,.,TRBV5-8,CASRYERASLDTQYF,TGTGCCAGCCGGTACGAGAGGGCCTCGCTGGATACGCAGTATTTT
.,TRBJ1-2,.,TRBV7-9,CASSFYREALYGYTF,TGTGCCAGCAGCTTCTACAGGGAGGCCCTCTATGGCTACACCTTC
TRBD2,TRBJ2-1,.,TRBV30,CAWSIPKPGTSGSYNEQFF,TGTGCCTGGAGTATCCCTAAACCCGGGACTAGCGGAAGTTACAATGAGCAGTTCTTC
.,TRBJ2-4,.,TRBV19,CASSSRGRWGIQYF,TGTGCCAGTAGTAGCCGGGGCCGTTGGGGCATTCAGTACTTC
.,TRBJ2-7,.,TRBV28,CASKDPPKAYEQYF,TGTGCCAGCAAGGACCCTCCTAAGGCCTACGAGCAGTACTTC
TRBD1,TRBJ2-3,.,TRBV18,CASSPPGGQGRSDTQYF,TGTGCCAGCTCACCACCGGGGGGACAGGGGCGGTCGGATACGCAGTATTTT
.,TRBJ1-6,.,TRBV27,CASSFVRQSSSYNSPLHF,TGTGCCAGCAGTTTCGTGCGGCAGTCGAGCTCCTATAATTCACCCCTCCACTTT
.,TRBJ2-3,.,TRBV19,CASSIIGGDTQYF,TGTGCCAGTAGTATTATTGGCGGAGATACGCAGTATTTT
.,TRBJ1-4,.,TRBV28,CASTNRDFEKLFF,TGTGCCAGCACGAACAGGGATTTTGAAAAACTGTTTTTT
.,TRBJ2-5,.,TRBV30,CAWSVQGEETQYF,TGTGCCTGGAGTGTGCAGGGCGAGGAGACCCAGTACTTC
.,TRBJ2-3,.,TRBV28,CASTGSRTDTQYF,TGTGCCAGTACGGGGTCCCGCACAGATACGCAGTATTTT